This record concerns one T cell receptor beta chain sequence. The antigen is not known. This sample is part of a study of T cell responses to AZD1222 COVID-19 vaccine. Overall study findings and caveats: Samples come after the peak T cell response, not at day 14. Clonal diversity was possibly underestimated; the donors were predominantly white British and more often female. Spike regions recognized by vaccine-associated CD4 TCRs spanned the protein, led by 160-218 and 743-854.

The germline gives CDR1 MNHEY, CDR2 SVGAGI. V gave up 6 bases and J gave up 3 bases; unmatched junction bases: 5. The CDR3 has 14 residues. Timing groups of about 4 and about 12 weeks for second doses were pooled. Libraries were prepared by immunoSEQ multiplex PCR; TCRdb keeps only in-frame clonotypes and omits some of them. The sample has roughly 140,000 clones; more than 90% are singletons. V gene TRBV6-5 combines with J gene TRBJ1-2; TRBD1 agrees at 9 bases. This TCR was recovered from an adult who received the AZD1222 COVID-19 vaccine. The sequences come from peripheral blood, collected 28 days after the second AZD1222 dose. This CDR3 is CASSITGGDYGYTF. The CDR3, as DNA: TGTGCCAGCAGCATTACAGGGGGCGACTATGGCTACACCTTC.